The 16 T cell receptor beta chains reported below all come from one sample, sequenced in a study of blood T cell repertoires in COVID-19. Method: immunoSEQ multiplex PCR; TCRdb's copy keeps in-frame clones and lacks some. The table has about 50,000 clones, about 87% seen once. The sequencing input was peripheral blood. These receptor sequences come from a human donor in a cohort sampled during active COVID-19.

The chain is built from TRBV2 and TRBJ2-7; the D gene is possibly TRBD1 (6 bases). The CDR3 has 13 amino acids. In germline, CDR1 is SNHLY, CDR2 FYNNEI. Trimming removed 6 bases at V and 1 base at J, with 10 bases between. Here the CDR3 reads CASRETGSYEQYF. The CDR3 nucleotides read TGTGCCAGCAGGGAGACAGGTTCCTACGAGCAGTACTTC.

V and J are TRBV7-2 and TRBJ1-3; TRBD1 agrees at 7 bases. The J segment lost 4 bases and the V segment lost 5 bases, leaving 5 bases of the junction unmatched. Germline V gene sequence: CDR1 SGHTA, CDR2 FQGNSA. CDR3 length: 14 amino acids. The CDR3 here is CASSPGTVGNTIYF. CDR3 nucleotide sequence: TGTGCCAGCAGCCCGGGGACAGTCGGAAACACCATATATTTT.

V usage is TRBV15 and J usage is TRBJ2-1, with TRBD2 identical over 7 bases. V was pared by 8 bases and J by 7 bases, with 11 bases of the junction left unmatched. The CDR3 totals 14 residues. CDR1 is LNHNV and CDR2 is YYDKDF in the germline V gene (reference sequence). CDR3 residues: CATLPGGSINEQFF. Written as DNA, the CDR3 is TGTGCCACCCTCCCCGGCGGGAGCATAAATGAGCAGTTCTTC.

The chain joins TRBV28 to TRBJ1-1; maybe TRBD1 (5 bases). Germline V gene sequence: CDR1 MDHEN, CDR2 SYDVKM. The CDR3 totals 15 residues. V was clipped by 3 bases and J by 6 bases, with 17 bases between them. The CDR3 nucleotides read TGTGCCAGCAGTTTGTTGGGGGGGGTGAAGGCTGAAGCTTTCTTT. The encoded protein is CASSLLGGVKAEAFF. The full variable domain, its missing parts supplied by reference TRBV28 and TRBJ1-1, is DVKVTQSSRYLVKRTGEKVFLECVQDMDHENMFWYRQDPGLGLRLIYFSYDVKMKEKGDIPEGYSVSREKKERFSLILESASTNQTSMYLCASSLLGGVKAEAFFGQGTRLTVV.

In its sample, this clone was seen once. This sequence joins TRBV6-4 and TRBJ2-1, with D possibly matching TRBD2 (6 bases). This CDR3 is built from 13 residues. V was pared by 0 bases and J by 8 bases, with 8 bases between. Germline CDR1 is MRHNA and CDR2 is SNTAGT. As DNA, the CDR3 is TGTGCCAGCAGTGACTCGGGGGAGGATGAGCAGTTCTTC. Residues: CASSDSGEDEQFF.

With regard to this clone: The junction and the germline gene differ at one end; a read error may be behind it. The DNA of the CDR3 is TGTGCCAGCAGTGCCGACACTTCCGGGACTAGCGGGAGTGGGAACTTC. This codes for CASSADTSGTSGSGNF. The V call is TRBV6-1, the J call TRBJ2-7; 14 bases match TRBD2. This CDR3 comprises 16 residues. Germline CDR1 MNHNS, CDR2 SASEGT.

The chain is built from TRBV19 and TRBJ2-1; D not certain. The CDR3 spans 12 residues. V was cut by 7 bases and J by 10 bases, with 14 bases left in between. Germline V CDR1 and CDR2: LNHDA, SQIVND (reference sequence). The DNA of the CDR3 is TGTGCCAGTACCCACGGAAGCAGGGAGCAGTTCTTC. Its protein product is CASTHGSREQFF. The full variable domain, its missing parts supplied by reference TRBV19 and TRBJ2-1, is DGGITQSPKYLFRKEGQNVTLSCEQNLNHDAMYWYRQDPGQGLRLIYYSQIVNDFQKGDIAEGYSVSREKKESFPLTVTSAQKNPTAFYLCASTHGSREQFFGPGTRLTVL.

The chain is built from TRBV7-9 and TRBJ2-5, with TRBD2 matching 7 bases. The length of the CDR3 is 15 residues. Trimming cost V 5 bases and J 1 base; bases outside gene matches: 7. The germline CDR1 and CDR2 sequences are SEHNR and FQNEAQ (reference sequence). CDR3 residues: CASSAPLAPQETQYF. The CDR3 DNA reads TGTGCCAGCAGCGCCCCACTAGCGCCCCAAGAGACCCAGTACTTC.

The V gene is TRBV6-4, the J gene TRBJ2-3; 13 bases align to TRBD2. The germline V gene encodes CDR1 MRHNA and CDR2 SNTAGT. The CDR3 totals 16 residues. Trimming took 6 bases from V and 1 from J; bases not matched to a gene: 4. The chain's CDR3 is CASSLGTSGGTDTQYF. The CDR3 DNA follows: TGTGCCAGCAGCCTTGGGACTAGCGGGGGCACAGATACGCAGTATTTT.

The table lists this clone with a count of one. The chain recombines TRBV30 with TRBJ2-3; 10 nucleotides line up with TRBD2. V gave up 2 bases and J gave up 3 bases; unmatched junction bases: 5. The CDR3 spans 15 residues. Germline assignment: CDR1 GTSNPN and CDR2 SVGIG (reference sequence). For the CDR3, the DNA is TGTGCCTGGAGTCCGGGGACTAGCGTAACAGATACGCAGTATTTT. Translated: CAWSPGTSVTDTQYF.

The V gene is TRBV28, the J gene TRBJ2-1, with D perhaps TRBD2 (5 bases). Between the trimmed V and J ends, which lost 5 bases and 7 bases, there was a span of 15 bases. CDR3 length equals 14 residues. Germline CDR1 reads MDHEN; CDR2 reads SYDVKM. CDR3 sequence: CASSQRVSPNEQFF. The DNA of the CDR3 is TGTGCCAGCAGTCAGAGGGTCTCCCCTAATGAGCAGTTCTTC.

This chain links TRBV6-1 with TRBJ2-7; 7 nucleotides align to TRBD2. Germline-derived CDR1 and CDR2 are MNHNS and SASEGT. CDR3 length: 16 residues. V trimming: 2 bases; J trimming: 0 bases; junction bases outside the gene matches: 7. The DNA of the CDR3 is TGTGCCAGCAGTGAATACGGGGCTAGCGGCTCCTACGAGCAGTACTTC. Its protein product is CASSEYGASGSYEQYF.

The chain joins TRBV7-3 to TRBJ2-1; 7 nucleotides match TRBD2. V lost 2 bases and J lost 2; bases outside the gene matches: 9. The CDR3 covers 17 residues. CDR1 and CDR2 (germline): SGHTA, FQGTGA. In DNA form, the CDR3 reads TGTGCCAGCAGCTTAGGGGACTATGGTACGACCTACAATGAGCAGTTCTTC. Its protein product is CASSLGDYGTTYNEQFF.

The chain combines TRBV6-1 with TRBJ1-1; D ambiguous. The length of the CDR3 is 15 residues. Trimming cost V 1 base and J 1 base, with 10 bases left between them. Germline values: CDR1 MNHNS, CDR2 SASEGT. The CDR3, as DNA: TGTGCCAGCAGTGAAGTGGCAGTCAAGAACACTGAAGCTTTCTTT. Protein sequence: CASSEVAVKNTEAFF.

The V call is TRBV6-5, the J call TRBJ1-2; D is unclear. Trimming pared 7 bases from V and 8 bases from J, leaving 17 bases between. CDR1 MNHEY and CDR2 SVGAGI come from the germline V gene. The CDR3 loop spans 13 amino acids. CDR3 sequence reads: CASIGRAAPGYTF. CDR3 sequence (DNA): TGTGCCAGCATTGGTAGAGCCGCTCCGGGCTACACCTTC.

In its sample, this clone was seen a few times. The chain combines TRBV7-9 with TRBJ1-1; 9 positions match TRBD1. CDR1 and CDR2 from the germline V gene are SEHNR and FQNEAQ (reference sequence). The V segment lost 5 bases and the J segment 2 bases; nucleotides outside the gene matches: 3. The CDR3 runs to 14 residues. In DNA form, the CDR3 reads TGTGCCAGCAGCACGGGACAGGGAAACACTGAAGCTTTCTTT. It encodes CASSTGQGNTEAFF.